Below, one T cell receptor (beta chain) is given with its context. This sample stems from a study of CD8+CD57+ T cells in acquired aplastic anemia. Across the study: Mean DNA quantity obtained from sorted CD4+ and CD8+ cells was 2.5 to 4 ug.

All sequencing subjects had displayed CD8+CD57+ cell expansion on flow cytometry. Per the germline V gene, CDR1 is LNHNV and CDR2 is YYDKDF (reference sequence). The CDR3 runs 12 residues. Trimming pared 3 bases from V and 4 bases from J, leaving 7 bases between. Genomic DNA constituted the template upon which TCR beta VDJ and CDR3 profiling was performed. TCRdb re-called the reads with MiXCR, one entry per CDR3 protein. The sample holds some 120,000 distinct CDR3 sequences, 45% to 60% seen once. The rearrangement links TRBV15 to TRBJ2-7; D might be TRBD2 (6 bases). The receptor was isolated from a human donor with aplastic anemia. The material sequenced was sorted CD4+, CD8+, or CD8+CD57+ T cells (not recorded which) from PBMCs. The CDR3 DNA is TGTGCCACCAGCAGGGAGGGGTACGAGCAGTACTTC. Amino acids: CATSREGYEQYF.